This T cell receptor (beta chain) is from a study of blood T cell repertoires in COVID-19 (TCRdb year 2020). The study in broad terms: The collaborator samples originated in the United States, Italy and Spain and spanned the acute and convalescent phases of COVID-19. Where available, HLA class I and class II types were taken from metadata supplied by the sample provider and were not determined by assay-based typing. Samples came from the ongoing ImmuneRACE study (first 160 participants) plus 1,254 subjects from 6 global collaborators. A freely available public database, intended as a resource for researchers studying the immune response to SARS-CoV-2, is where the repertoires were released. Subjects who had been exposed to COVID-19, were actively infected with it, or had recovered from it provided the deeply sampled blood TCRbeta repertoires that made up the dataset. The material from the prospective study consisted of cDNA or gDNA derived from T cells, B-cell-depleted T cells, or PBMCs. Nearly every sample came with metadata listing a de-identified subject ID, COVID-19 status, age in years and sex.

Each collaborating institution followed its own protocols to collect whole blood in K2EDTA tubes. For TCRbeta analysis, collaborators shipped samples in one of three forms: frozen whole blood, isolated PBMCs, or DNA extracted from either of those sample types. The immunoSEQ Assay, a bias-controlled multiplex PCR, was used to amplify TCRbeta CDR3 regions from genomic DNA. In the source study's methods: Nucleated cell counts per sample were estimated from amplification of reference gene primers within the assay. Sequence reads were collapsed and filtered to measure the absolute abundance of every unique TCRbeta CDR3 rearrangement. Productive Simpson clonality was computed per sample as the square root of Simpson's diversity index over productive rearrangements. The clones in this table, taken by TCRdb from immuneACCESS, are in-frame only. Not every clone is retained; where verified, under half of the shortfall comes from an unresolved V gene, and the cause of the rest is unknown. From that table come the V and J calls and clone size; the DNA was used to work out D and trimming. In all, the sample holds some 110,000 clones, and approximately 90% of those were seen once. Under 2% of the sample belongs to the ten largest clones.

Worth noting for this clone: Its specific antigen is unknown. No much larger clone exists at a distance of one base, and base qualities are not known.

The full study reports these points: How much clinical and demographic metadata was included differed by source and by participant, and the metadata was provided uncurated.

From the cysteine up to the phenylalanine, the CDR3 has a length of 14 residues. Only the CDR3 DNA is retained, 42 bases long and in frame from the first base. CDR1 and CDR2, per the germline V gene (reference sequence), are LNHDA and SQIVND. V is pruned by 4 bases and J by 8 bases, leaving 8 bases of the junction without a gene match. The source material was peripheral blood. The chain joins TRBV19 to TRBJ1-2, with TRBD1 matching 9 junction bases. The clonotype originates from a human donor with active COVID-19. The donor label of this sample is uncertain. The CDR3 protein: CASSKPGQGRGYTF. The DNA is TGTGCCAGTAGTAAACCGGGACAGGGTAGGGGCTACACCTTC. Full variable domain (CDR3 extended with the reference TRBV19 and TRBJ1-2 proteins): DGGITQSPKYLFRKEGQNVTLSCEQNLNHDAMYWYRQDPGQGLRLIYYSQIVNDFQKGDIAEGYSVSREKKESFPLTVTSAQKNPTAFYLCASSKPGQGRGYTFGSGTRLTVV.